A selection of T cell receptor beta chains follows, all from one sample in a study of cytomegalovirus exposure and HLA in healthy donors. Clones were sequenced by immunoSEQ multiplex PCR, and TCRdb holds only the in-frame ones, with some missing. This repertoire shows fewer than 350,000 clones, approximately 90% found once; its top ten account for less than 2.5%. Sequenced: PBMCs. The source is a woman aged 18-29 years in good health and CMV-seronegative. The CDR3 runs from the conserved cysteine through the conserved F or W. The order of the fields is D gene, V gene, J gene, CDR3 DNA, CDR3 protein. A D gene is named only where the DNA matches it firmly.

D gene: TRBD2; V gene: TRBV6-1; J gene: TRBJ2-7; CDR3 DNA: TGTGCCAGCACCCCGGGACTAGCGTTATACGAGCAGTACTTC; CDR3 protein: CASTPGLALYEQYF
D gene: .; V gene: TRBV19; J gene: TRBJ1-4; CDR3 DNA: TGTGCCAGTAGTATCGGGGGAACTAATGAAAAACTGTTTTTT; CDR3 protein: CASSIGGTNEKLFF
D gene: .; V gene: TRBV19; J gene: TRBJ2-6; CDR3 DNA: TGTGCCACCTCACAGGGTATTCCTGGGGCCAACGTCCTGACTTTC; CDR3 protein: CATSQGIPGANVLTF
D gene: .; V gene: TRBV6-5; J gene: TRBJ1-5; CDR3 DNA: TGTGCCAGCAGTCCCCAGGGGCTTAGCAATCAGCCCCAGCATTTT; CDR3 protein: CASSPQGLSNQPQHF
D gene: TRBD1; V gene: TRBV29-1; J gene: TRBJ2-7; CDR3 DNA: TGCAGCGTCCCGGGACAGTTAACCTACGAGCAGTACTTC; CDR3 protein: CSVPGQLTYEQYF
D gene: .; V gene: TRBV6-5; J gene: TRBJ2-5; CDR3 DNA: TGTGCCAGCAGCAGGGGCCACCAAGAGACCCAGTACTTC; CDR3 protein: CASSRGHQETQYF
D gene: .; V gene: TRBV9; J gene: TRBJ2-3; CDR3 DNA: TGTGCCAGCAGCTCTCCTAGATTGGCCCGAAACACAGATACGCAGTATTTT; CDR3 protein: CASSSPRLARNTDTQYF
D gene: .; V gene: TRBV5-4; J gene: TRBJ2-1; CDR3 DNA: TGTGCCAGCAGCTTGTACAGGTACAATGAGCAGTTCTTC; CDR3 protein: CASSLYRYNEQFF
D gene: .; V gene: TRBV6-1; J gene: TRBJ1-1; CDR3 DNA: TGTGCCAGCAGTCTTCAAACAGAAATCACTAGGGCTTTCTTT; CDR3 protein: CASSLQTEITRAFF
D gene: .; V gene: TRBV27; J gene: TRBJ2-3; CDR3 DNA: TGTGCCAGCAGTTTCGGTGGACTGGAAACAGATACGCAGTATTTT; CDR3 protein: CASSFGGLETDTQYF
D gene: .; V gene: TRBV15; J gene: TRBJ1-2; CDR3 DNA: TGTGCCACCAGCCCCCCCGGGGTTCTCGGCTACACCTTC; CDR3 protein: CATSPPGVLGYTF
D gene: TRBD1; V gene: TRBV10-3; J gene: TRBJ2-3; CDR3 DNA: TGTGCCACTACTGACCGGGACAGGGGGCAAGATACGCAGTATTTT; CDR3 protein: CATTDRDRGQDTQYF
D gene: .; V gene: TRBV27; J gene: TRBJ2-7; CDR3 DNA: TGTGCCAGCAGTTTGGCGACAGCTTCCTACGAGCAGTACTTC; CDR3 protein: CASSLATASYEQYF
D gene: TRBD2; V gene: TRBV5-1; J gene: TRBJ2-1; CDR3 DNA: TGCGCCAGCAGCTTGGGACTAGCGGGGCCCTACAATGAGCAGTTCTTC; CDR3 protein: CASSLGLAGPYNEQFF
D gene: .; V gene: TRBV4-1; J gene: TRBJ1-4; CDR3 DNA: TGCGCCAGCACGACAGGAGTAACTAATGAAAAACTGTTTTTT; CDR3 protein: CASTTGVTNEKLFF
D gene: .; V gene: TRBV10-3; J gene: TRBJ1-4; CDR3 DNA: TGTGCCATCAGTTTCGGGACTGTTCTACCCGGGATTAATGAAAAACTGTTTTTT; CDR3 protein: CAISFGTVLPGINEKLFF
D gene: .; V gene: TRBV6-4; J gene: TRBJ2-1; CDR3 DNA: TGTGCCAGCACCAAAAAGGGACTCTCCTACAATGAGCAGTTCTTC; CDR3 protein: CASTKKGLSYNEQFF